Listed below are T cell receptor beta chains from one sample, sequenced in a study of T cells in narcolepsy. Assay: immunoSEQ multiplex PCR; the TCRdb copy retains only in-frame clones and omits some. The sample holds tens of thousands of clones; 78% are singletons and the top ten take around 1.3%. The specimen sequenced was CD45RA- memory CD4+ T cells from PBMCs. Every receptor here comes from a human donor with narcolepsy. Each CDR3 is given without its conserved first and last residue. The D gene is left open where the match is weak.

D gene: TRBD1; V gene: TRBV18; CDR3 protein: ASSPPLGQGARYEQY
D gene: NA; V gene: TRBV9; CDR3 protein: ASSTHTDTQY
D gene: NA; V gene: TRBV6-1; CDR3 protein: ASSVTHYNEQF
D gene: TRBD1; V gene: TRBV25-1; CDR3 protein: ASTSGTGGASYNEQF
D gene: NA; V gene: TRBV5-4; CDR3 protein: ASSGRGVLVRTEAF
D gene: TRBD2; V gene: TRBV9; CDR3 protein: ASSESGEGYNEQF
D gene: TRBD1; V gene: TRBV5-6; CDR3 protein: ASSLYWDSLNEQF
D gene: NA; V gene: TRBV2; CDR3 protein: ASSGDSNQPQH
D gene: TRBD1; V gene: TRBV27; CDR3 protein: ASSLGTGGPYEQY
D gene: NA; V gene: TRBV18; CDR3 protein: ASSPNTRGEGGGANVLT
D gene: NA; V gene: TRBV7-2; CDR3 protein: ASSPDSRGYT
D gene: NA; V gene: TRBV6-5; CDR3 protein: ASGPEVGRNQPQH
D gene: NA; V gene: TRBV5-8; CDR3 protein: ASSLLVGGGETQY
D gene: NA; V gene: TRBV7-2; CDR3 protein: ASSSQTGFGYT
D gene: NA; V gene: TRBV7-9; CDR3 protein: ASSLISLRATNEKLF
D gene: NA; V gene: TRBV5-1; CDR3 protein: ASSQFVRGTEAF